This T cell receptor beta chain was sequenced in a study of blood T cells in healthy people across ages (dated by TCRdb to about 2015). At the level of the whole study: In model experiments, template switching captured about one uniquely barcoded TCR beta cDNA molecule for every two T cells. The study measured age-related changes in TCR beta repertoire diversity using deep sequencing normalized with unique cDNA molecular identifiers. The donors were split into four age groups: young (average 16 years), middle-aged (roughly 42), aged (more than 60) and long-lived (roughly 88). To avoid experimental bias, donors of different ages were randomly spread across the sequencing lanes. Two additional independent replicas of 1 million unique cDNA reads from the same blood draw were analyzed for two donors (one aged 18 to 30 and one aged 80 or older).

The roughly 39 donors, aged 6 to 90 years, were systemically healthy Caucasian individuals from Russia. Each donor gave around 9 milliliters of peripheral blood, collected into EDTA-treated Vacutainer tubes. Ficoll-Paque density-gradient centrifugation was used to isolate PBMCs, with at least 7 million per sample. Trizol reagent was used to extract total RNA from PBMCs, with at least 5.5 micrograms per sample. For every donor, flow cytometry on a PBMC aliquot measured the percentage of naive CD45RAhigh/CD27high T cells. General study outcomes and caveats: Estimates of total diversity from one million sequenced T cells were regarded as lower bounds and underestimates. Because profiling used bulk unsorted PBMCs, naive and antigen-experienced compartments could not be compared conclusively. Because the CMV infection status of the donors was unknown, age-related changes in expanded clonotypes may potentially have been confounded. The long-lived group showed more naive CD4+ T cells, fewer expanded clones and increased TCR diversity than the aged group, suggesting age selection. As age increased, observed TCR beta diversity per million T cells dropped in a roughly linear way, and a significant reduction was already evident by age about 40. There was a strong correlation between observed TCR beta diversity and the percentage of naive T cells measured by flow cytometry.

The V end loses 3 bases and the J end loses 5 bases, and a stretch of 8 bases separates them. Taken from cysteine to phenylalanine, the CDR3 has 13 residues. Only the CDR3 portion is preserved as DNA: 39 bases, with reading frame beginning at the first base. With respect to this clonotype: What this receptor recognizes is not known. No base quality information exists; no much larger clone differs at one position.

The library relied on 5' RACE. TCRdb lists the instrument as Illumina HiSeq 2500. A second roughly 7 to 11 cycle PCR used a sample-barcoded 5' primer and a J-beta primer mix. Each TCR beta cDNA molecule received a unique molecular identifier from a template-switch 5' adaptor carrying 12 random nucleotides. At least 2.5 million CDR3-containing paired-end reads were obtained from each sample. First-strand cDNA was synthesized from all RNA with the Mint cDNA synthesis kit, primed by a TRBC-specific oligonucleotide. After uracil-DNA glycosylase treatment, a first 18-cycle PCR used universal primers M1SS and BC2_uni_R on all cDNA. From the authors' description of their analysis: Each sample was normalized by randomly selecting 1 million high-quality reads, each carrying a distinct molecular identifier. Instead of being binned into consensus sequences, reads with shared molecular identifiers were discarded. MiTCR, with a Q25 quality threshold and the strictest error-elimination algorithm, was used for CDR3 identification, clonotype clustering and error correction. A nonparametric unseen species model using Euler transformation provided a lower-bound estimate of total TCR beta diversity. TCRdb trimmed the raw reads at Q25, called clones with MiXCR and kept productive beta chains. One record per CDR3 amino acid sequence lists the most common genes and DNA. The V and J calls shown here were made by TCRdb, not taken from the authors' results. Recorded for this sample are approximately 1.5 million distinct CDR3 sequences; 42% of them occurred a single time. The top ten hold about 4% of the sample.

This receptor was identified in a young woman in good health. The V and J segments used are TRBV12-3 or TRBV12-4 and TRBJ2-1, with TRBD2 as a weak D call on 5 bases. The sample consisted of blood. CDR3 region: CASSFGVNNEQFF. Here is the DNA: TGTGCCAGCAGTTTCGGGGTAAACAATGAGCAGTTCTTC.